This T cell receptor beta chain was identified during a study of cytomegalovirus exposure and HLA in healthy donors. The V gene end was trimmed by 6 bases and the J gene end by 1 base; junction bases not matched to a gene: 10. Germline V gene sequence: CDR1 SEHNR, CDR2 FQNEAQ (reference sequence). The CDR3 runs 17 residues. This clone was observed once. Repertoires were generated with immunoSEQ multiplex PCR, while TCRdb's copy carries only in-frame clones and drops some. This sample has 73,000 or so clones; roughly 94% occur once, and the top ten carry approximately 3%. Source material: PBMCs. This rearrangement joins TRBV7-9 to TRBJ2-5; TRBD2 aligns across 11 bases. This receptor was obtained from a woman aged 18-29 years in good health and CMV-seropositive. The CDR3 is CASRMTSGAIIQETQYF. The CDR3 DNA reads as TGTGCCAGCAGGATGACTAGCGGGGCAATAATCCAAGAGACCCAGTACTTC.